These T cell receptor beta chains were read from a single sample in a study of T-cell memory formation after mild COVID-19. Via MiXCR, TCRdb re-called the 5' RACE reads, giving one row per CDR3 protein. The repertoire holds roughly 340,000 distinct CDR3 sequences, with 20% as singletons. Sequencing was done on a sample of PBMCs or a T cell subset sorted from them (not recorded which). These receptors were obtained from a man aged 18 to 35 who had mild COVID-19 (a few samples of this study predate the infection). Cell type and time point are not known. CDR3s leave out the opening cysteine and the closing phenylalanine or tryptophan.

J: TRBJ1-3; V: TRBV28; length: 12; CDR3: ASSPGTVFDTIY
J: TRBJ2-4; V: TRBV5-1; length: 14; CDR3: ASSLEGSLTQNIQY
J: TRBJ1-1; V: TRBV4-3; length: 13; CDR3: ASSQAVTGATEAF
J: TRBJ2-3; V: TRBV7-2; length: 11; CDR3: ASSRRGPDTQY
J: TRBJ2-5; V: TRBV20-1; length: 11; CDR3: SARQLGQETQY
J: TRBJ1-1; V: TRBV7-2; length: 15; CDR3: ASSLGSRGPRNTEAF
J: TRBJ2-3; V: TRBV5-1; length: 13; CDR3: ASSNSVVGTDTQY
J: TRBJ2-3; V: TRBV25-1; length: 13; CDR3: ASSSDRGDTDTQY
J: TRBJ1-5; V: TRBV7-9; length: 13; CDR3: ASSPGALGNQPQH
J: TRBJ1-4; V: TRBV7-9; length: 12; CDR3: ASSYQGPNEKLF
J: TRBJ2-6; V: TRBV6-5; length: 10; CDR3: ASKSGANVLT
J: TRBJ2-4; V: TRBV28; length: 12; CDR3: ASSPFEAKNIQY
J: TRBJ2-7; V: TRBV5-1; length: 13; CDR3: ASSWGTAITYEQY
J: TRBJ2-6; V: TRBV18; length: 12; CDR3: ASSDGAGANVLT
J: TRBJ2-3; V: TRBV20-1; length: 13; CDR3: SARPRQGGTDTQY
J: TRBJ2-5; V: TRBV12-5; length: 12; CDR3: ASASNGWGKTQY
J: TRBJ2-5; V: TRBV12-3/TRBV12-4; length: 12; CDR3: ASSLARGQETQY
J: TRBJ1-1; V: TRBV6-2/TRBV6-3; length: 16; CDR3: ASSTQPMRSPLSTEAF
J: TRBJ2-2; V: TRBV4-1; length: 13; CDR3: ASSQGVRGTGELF
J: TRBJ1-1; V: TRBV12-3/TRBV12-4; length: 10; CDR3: ASSLAQSWFF
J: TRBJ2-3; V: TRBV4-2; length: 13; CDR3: ASSQAVQLPDTQY
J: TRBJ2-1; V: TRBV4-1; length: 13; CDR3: ASSQFWGAGNEQF
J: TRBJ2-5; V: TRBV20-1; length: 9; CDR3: SAPTGKTQY
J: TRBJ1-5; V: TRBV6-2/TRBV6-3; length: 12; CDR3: ASSSPALNQPQH
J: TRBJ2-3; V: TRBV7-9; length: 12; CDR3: ASSPGGYPDTQY
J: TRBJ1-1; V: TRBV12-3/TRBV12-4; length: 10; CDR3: ASSLALGEAF
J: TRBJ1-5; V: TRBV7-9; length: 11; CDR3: ASSLGSGQPQH
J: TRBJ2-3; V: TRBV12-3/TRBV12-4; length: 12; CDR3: ASYWGAKGDTQY
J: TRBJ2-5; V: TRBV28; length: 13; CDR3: ASSFWDNKRETQY
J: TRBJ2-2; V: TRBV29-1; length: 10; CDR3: SVSGAGGELF
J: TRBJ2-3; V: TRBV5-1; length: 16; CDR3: ASSLRSSHRDSTDTQY
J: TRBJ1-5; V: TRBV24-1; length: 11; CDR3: ATSEWGNQPQH
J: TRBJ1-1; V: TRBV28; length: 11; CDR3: ASSPGTYTEAF
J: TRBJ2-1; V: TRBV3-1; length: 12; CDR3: ASSQDNGSNEQF
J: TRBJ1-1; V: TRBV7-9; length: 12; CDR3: ASSPEPGYTEAF
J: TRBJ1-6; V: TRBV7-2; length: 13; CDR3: ASSRTGARNSPLH
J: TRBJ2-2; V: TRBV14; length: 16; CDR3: ASSQGPDRGLYTGELF
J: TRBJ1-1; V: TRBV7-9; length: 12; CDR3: ASSSPQGNTEAF
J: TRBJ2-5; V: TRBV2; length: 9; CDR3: ASKYQETQY
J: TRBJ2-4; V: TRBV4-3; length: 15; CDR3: ASSQDIGQLAKNIQY